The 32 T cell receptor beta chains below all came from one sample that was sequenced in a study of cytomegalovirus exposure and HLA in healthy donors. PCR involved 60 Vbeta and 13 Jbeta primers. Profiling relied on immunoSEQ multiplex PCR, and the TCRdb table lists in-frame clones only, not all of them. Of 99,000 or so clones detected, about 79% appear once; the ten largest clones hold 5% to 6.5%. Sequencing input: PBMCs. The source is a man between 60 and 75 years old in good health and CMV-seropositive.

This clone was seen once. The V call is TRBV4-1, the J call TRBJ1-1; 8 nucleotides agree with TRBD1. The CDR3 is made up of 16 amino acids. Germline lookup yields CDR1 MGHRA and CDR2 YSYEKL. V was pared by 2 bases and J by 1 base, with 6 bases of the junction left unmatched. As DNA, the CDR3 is TGCGCCAGCAGCCAATCACCAGGGGGCTCGAACACTGAAGCTTTCTTT. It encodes CASSQSPGGSNTEAFF.

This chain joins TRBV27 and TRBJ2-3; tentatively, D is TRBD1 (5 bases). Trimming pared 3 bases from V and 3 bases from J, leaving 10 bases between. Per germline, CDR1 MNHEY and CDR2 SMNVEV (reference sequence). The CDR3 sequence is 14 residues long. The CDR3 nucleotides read TGTGCCAGCAGTTTGGGAAGGGGAACAGATACGCAGTATTTT. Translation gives CASSLGRGTDTQYF.

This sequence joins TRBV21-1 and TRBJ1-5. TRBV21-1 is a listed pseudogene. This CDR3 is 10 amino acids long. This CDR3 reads CASLIRSQHF. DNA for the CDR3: TGTGCCAGCCTAATTCGGTCCCAGCATTTT.

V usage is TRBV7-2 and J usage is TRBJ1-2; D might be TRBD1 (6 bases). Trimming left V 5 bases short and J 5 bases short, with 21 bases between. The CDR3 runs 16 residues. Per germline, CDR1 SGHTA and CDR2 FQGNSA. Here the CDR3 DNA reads TGTGCCAGCAGCCCGGCTTGGGCAGGGGCAGGGTATGGCTACACCTTC. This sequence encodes CASSPAWAGAGYGYTF.

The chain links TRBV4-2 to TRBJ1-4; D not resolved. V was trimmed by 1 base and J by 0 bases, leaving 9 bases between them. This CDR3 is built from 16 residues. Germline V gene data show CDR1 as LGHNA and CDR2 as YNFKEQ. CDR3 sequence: CASSQGEETTNEKLFF. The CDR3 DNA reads TGTGCCAGCAGCCAAGGGGAGGAAACAACTAATGAAAAACTGTTTTTT.

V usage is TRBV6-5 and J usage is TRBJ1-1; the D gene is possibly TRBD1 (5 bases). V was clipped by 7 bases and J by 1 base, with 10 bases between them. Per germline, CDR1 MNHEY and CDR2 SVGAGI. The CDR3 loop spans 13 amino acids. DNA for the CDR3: TGTGCCAGCACCTCCGGACAGAACACTGAAGCTTTCTTT. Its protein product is CASTSGQNTEAFF.

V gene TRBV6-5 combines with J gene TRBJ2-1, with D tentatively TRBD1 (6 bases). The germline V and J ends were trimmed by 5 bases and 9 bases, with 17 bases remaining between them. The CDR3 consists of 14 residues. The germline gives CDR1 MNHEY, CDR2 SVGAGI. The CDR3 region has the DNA TGTGCCAGCAGTGTCGACAGGTCGAGGGGTGAGCAGTTCTTC. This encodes CASSVDRSRGEQFF.

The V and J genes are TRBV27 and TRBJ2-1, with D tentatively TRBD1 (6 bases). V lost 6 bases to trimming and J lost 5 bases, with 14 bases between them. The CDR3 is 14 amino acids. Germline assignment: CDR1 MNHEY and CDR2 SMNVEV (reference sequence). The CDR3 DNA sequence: TGTGCCAGCAGCGGGACAACGGCACACAATGAGCAGTTCTTC. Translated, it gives CASSGTTAHNEQFF.

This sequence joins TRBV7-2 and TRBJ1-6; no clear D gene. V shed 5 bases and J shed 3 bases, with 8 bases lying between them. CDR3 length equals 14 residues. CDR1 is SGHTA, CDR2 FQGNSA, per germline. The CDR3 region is CASSPGLYNSPLHF. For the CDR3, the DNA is TGTGCCAGCAGCCCCGGACTCTATAATTCACCCCTCCACTTT. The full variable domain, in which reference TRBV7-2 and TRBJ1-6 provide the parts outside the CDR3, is GAGVSQSPSNKVTEKGKDVELRCDPISGHTALYWYRQSLGQGLEFLIYFQGNSAPDKSGLPSDRFSAERTGGSVSTLTIQRTQQEDSAVYLCASSPGLYNSPLHFGNGTRLTVT.

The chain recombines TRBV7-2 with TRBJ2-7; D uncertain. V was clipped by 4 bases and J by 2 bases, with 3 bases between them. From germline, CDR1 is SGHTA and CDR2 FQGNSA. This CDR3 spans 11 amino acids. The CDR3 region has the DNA TGTGCCAGCAGCTCCGCCTACGAGCAGTACTTC. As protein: CASSSAYEQYF.

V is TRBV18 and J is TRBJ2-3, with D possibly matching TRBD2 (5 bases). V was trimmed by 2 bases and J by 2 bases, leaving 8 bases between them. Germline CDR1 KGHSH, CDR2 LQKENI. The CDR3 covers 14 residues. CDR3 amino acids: CASSPEGTTDTQYF. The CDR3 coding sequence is TGTGCCAGCTCACCAGAGGGTACCACAGATACGCAGTATTTT.

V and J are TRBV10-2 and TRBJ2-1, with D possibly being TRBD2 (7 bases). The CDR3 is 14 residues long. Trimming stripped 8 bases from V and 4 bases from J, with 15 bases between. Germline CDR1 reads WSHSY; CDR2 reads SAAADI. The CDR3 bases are TGCGCCAGCGGGAGGGGGGGGGCGTACAATGAGCAGTTCTTC. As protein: CASGRGGAYNEQFF.

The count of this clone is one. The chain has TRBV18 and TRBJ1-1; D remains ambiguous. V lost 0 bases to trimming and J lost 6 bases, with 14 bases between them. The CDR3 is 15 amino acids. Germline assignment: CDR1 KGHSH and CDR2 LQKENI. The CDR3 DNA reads TGTGCCAGCTCACCACCGGAAGGAGGTAAGGCTGAAGCTTTCTTT. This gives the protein CASSPPEGGKAEAFF.

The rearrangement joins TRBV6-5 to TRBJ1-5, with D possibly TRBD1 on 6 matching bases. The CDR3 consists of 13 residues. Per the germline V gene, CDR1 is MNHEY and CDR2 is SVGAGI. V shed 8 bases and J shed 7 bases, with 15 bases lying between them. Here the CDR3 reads CASCDRLGQPQHF. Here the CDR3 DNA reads TGTGCCAGCTGCGACAGGCTAGGGCAGCCCCAGCATTTT.

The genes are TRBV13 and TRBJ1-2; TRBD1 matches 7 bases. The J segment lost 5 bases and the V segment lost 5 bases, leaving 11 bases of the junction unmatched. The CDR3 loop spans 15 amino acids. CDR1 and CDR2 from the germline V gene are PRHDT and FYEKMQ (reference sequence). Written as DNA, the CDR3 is TGTGCCAGCAGCCTGAGTCCCGGGACAGATTATGGCTACACCTTC. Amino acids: CASSLSPGTDYGYTF.

CDR3: CASSFLAGGRGTDTQYF. CDR3 DNA sequence: TGTGCCAGCAGTTTTCTGGCGGGGGGGAGGGGTACAGATACGCAGTATTTT. The J gene is TRBJ2-3, the V gene TRBV27; 9 nucleotides agree with TRBD2. Trimming took 3 bases from V and 3 from J; bases not matched to a gene: 10. Germline loops: CDR1 MNHEY, CDR2 SMNVEV (reference sequence). This CDR3 region has 17 residues.

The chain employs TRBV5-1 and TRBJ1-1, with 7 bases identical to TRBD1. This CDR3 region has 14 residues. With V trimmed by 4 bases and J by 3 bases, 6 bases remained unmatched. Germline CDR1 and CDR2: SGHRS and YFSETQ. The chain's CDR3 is CASSHQGVHTEAFF. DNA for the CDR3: TGCGCCAGCAGCCATCAGGGGGTGCACACTGAAGCTTTCTTT. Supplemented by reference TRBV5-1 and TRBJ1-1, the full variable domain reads KAGVTQTPRYLIKTRGQQVTLSCSPISGHRSVSWYQQTPGQGLQFLFEYFSETQRNKGNFPGRFSGRQFSNSRSEMNVSTLELGDSALYLCASSHQGVHTEAFFGQGTRLTVV.

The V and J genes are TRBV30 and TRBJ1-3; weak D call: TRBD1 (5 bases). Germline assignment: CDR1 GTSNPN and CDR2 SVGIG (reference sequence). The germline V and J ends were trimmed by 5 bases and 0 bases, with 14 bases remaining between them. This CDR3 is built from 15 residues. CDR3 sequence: CAWGGDGYSGNTIYF. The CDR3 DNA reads TGTGCCTGGGGGGGGGACGGCTACTCTGGAAACACCATATATTTT. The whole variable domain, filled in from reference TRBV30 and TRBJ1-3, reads SQTIHQWPATLVQPVGSPLSLECTVEGTSNPNLYWYRQAAGRGLQLLFYSVGIGQISSEVPQNLSASRPQDRQFILSSKKLLLSDSGFYLCAWGGDGYSGNTIYFGEGSWLTVV.

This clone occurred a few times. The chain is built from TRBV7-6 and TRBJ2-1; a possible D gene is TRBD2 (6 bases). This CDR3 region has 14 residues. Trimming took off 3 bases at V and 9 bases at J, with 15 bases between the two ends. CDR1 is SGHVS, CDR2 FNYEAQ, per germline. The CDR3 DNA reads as TGTGCCAGCAGCTTGGAGCTAGCGTCGATTGAGCAGTTCTTC. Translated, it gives CASSLELASIEQFF. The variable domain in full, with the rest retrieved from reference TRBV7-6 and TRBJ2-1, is GAGVSQSPRYKVTKRGQDVALRCDPISGHVSLYWYRQALGQGPEFLTYFNYEAQQDKSGLPNDRFSAERPEGSISTLTIQRTEQRDSAMYRCASSLELASIEQFFGPGTRLTVL.

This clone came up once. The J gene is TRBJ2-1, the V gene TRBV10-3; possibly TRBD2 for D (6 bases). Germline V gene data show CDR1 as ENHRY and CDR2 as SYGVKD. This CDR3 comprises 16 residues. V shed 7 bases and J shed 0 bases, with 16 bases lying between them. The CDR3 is CAIILRGPSSYNEQFF. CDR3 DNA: TGTGCCATCATCCTGCGGGGCCCGAGCTCCTACAATGAGCAGTTCTTC.

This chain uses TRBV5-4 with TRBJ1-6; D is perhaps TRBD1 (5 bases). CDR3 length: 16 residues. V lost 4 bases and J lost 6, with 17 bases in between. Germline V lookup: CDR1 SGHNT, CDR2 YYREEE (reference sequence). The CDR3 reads CASSPGGGRANSPLHF. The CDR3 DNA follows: TGTGCCAGCAGCCCGGGGGGAGGGAGGGCTAATTCACCCCTCCACTTT.

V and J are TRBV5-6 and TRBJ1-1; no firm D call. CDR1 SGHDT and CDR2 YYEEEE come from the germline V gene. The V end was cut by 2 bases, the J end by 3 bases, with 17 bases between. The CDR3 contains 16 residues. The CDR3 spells CASSFRTAAVYTEAFF. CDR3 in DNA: TGTGCCAGCAGCTTCCGGACGGCAGCGGTATACACTGAAGCTTTCTTT.

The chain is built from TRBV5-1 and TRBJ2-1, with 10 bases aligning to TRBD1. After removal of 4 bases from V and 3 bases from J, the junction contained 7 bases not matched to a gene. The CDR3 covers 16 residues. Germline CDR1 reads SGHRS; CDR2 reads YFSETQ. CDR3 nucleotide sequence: TGCGCCAGCAGCCGTTCCGGGACAGGGGACTACAATGAGCAGTTCTTC. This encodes CASSRSGTGDYNEQFF.

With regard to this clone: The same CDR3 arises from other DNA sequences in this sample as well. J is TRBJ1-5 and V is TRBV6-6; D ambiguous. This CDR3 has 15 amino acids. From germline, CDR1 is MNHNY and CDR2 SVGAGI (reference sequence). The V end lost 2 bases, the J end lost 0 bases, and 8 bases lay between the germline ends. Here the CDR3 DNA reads TGTGCCAGCAGTTACGGTCTAAATAGCAATCAGCCCCAGCATTTT. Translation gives CASSYGLNSNQPQHF.

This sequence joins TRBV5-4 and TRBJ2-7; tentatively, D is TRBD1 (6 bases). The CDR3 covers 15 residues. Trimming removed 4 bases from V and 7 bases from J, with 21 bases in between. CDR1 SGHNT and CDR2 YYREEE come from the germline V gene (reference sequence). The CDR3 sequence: CASSPGGDRTLEQYF. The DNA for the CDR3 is TGTGCCAGCAGCCCTGGGGGCGACAGAACCTTAGAGCAGTACTTC.

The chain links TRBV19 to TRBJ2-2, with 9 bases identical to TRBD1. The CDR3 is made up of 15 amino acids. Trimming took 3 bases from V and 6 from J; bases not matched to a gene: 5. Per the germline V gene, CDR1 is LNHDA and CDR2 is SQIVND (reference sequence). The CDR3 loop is CASSISRQGAGELFF. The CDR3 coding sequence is TGTGCCAGTAGTATCTCGAGACAGGGGGCCGGGGAGCTGTTTTTT.

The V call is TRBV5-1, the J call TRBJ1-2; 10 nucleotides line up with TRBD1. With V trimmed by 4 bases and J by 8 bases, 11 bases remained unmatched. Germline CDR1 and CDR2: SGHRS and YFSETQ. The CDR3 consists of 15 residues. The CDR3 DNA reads TGCGCCAGCAGCCGCGGGACAGGGGCTGTTGGAGGCTACACCTTC. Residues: CASSRGTGAVGGYTF.

Written as DNA, the CDR3 is TGTGCCAGTTGGGGGCTCGGGGAACTTAGGGTGGAAGCTTTCTTT. This sequence encodes CASWGLGELRVEAFF. V gene TRBV19 combines with J gene TRBJ1-1; possibly TRBD1 for D (6 bases). V was trimmed by 8 bases and J by 8 bases, leaving 24 bases between them. The CDR3 runs 15 residues. Germline V gene data show CDR1 as LNHDA and CDR2 as SQIVND (reference sequence). Using reference TRBV19 and TRBJ1-1 for the parts outside the CDR3, the full variable domain is DGGITQSPKYLFRKEGQNVTLSCEQNLNHDAMYWYRQDPGQGLRLIYYSQIVNDFQKGDIAEGYSVSREKKESFPLTVTSAQKNPTAFYLCASWGLGELRVEAFFGQGTRLTVV.

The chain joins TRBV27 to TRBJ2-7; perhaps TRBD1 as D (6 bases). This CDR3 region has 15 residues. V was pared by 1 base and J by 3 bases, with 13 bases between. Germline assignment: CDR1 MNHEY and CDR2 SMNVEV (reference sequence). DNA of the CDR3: TGTGCCAGCAGTTTATACCCATCAGGGGTCTACGAGCAGTACTTC. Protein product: CASSLYPSGVYEQYF.

CDR3 sequence: CASRVRDTQYF. Written as DNA, the CDR3 is TGCGCCAGCCGGGTACGAGATACGCAGTATTTT. This chain uses TRBV4-1 with TRBJ2-3; D not resolved. This CDR3 has 11 amino acids. The germline CDR1 and CDR2 sequences are MGHRA and YSYEKL. Trimming took 8 bases from V and 5 from J, leaving 8 bases between them.

CDR3 nucleotides: TGTGCCAGCAGCCCCTACGGGGAGCTGTTTTTT. This sequence encodes CASSPYGELFF. This rearrangement joins TRBV7-2 to TRBJ2-2; D unresolved. In germline, CDR1 is SGHTA, CDR2 FQGNSA. V was clipped by 5 bases and J by 7 bases, with 5 bases between them. The CDR3 consists of 11 residues.

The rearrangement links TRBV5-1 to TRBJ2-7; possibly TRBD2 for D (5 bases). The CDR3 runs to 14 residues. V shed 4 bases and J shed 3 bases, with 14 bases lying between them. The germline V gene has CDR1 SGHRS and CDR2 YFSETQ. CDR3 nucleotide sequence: TGCGCCAGCAGCGCTACCCACGGGGTCTACGAGCAGTACTTC. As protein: CASSATHGVYEQYF.